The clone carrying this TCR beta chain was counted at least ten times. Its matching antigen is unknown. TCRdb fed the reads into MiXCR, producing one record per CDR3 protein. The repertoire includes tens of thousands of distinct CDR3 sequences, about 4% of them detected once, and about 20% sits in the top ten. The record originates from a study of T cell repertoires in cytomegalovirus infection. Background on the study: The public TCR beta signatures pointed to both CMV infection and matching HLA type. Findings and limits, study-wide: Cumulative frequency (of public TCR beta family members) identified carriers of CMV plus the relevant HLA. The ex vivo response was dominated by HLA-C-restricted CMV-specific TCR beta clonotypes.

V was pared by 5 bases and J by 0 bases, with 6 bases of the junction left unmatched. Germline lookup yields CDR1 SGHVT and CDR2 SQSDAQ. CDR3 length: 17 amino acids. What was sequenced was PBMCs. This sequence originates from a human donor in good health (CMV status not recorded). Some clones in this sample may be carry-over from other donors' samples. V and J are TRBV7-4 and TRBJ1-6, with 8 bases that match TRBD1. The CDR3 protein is CASSATGGSSYNSPLHF. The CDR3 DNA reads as TGTGCCAGCAGCGCCACAGGGGGGAGCTCCTATAATTCACCCCTCCACTTT.